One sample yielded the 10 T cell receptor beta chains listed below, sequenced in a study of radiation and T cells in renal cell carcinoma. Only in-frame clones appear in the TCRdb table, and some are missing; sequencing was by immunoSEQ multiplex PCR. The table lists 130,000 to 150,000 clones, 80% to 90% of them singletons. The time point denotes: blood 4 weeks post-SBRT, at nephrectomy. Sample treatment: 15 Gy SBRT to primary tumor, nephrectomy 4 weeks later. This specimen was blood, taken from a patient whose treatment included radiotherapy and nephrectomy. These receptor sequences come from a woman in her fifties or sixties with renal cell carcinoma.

CDR3 sequence reads: CASSRGQGTYEQYF. CDR3 nucleotides: TGTGCCAGCAGCCGGGGACAGGGTACCTACGAGCAGTACTTC. The chain couples TRBV13 to TRBJ2-7, with TRBD1 identical over 9 bases. With 5 bases clipped from V and 2 bases from J, the junction kept 4 bases outside the gene matches. The CDR3 consists of 14 residues. Per the germline V gene, CDR1 is PRHDT and CDR2 is FYEKMQ (reference sequence).

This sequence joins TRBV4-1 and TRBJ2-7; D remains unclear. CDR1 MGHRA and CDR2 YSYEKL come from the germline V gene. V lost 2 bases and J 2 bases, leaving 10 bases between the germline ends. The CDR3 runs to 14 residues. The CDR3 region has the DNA TGCGCCAGCAGCCAACAGGACGGACCCTACGAGCAGTACTTC. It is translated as CASSQQDGPYEQYF.

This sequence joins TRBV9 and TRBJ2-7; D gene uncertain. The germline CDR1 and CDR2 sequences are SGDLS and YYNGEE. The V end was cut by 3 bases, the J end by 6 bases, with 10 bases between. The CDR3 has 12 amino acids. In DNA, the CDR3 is TGTGCCAGCAGCGGGAGATTTTCCGAGCAGTACTTC. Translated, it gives CASSGRFSEQYF.

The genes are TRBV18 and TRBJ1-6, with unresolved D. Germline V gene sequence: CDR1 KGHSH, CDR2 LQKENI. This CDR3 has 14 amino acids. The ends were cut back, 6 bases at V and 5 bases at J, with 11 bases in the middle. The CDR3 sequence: CASSAPPNNSPLHF. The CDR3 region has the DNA TGTGCCAGCTCCGCCCCCCCAAATAATTCACCCCTCCACTTT.

The CDR3 protein is CASSLSLDRAEQYF. CDR3 in DNA: TGTGCCAGCAGCTTATCCCTGGACAGGGCCGAGCAGTACTTC. This sequence joins TRBV11-2 and TRBJ2-7, with 8 bases lining up with TRBD1. The CDR3 is made up of 14 amino acids. With 2 bases clipped from V and 6 bases from J, the junction kept 6 bases outside the gene matches. Germline V gene sequence: CDR1 SGHAT, CDR2 FQNNGV.

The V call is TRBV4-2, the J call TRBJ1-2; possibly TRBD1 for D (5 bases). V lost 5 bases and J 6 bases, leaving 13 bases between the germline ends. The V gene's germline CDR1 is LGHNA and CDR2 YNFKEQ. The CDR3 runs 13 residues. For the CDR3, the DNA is TGTGCCAGCAGCGCAGTGCAGGGAAATGGCTACACCTTC. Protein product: CASSAVQGNGYTF.

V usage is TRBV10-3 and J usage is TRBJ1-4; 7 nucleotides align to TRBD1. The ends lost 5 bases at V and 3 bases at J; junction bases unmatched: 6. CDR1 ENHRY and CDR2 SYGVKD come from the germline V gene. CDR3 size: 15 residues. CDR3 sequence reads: CAISYSTGSNEKLFF. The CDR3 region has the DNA TGTGCCATCAGTTACTCGACAGGGTCTAATGAAAAACTGTTTTTT.

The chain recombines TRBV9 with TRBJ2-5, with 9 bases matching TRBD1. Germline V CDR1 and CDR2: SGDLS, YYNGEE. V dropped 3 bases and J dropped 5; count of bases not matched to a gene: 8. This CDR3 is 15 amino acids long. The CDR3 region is CASSEGGDREETQYF. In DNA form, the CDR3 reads TGTGCCAGCAGCGAAGGAGGGGACAGGGAGGAGACCCAGTACTTC.

The CDR3 DNA reads as TGCGCCAGCAGTGAGTCGGACCACAGGGGGGAGTTCTTC. Its translation: CASSESDHRGEFF. The chain is built from TRBV10-1 and TRBJ2-1, with 8 bases that match TRBD1. V trimming: 0 bases; J trimming: 14 bases; junction bases outside the gene matches: 6. Germline CDR1 is WNHNN and CDR2 is SYGVQD (reference sequence). This CDR3 has 13 residues.

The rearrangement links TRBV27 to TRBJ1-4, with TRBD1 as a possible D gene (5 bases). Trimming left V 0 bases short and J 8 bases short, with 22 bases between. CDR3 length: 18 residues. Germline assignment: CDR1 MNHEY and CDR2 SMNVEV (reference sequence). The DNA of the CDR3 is TGTGCCAGCAGTTTATCGGCGGCGCAAGGGCAGGGTGGCGAAAAACTGTTTTTT. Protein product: CASSLSAAQGQGGEKLFF.